The sequence of this T cell receptor beta chain was determined in a study of T cells in Graves' hyperthyroidism and ophthalmopathy. Aged 18 to 65, the patients had hyperthyroidism that was newly diagnosed and had lasted under 2 months. Only a few counts were recorded for this clonotype. This CDR3 is built from 13 residues. V was pared by 7 bases and J by 6 bases, with 6 bases of the junction left unmatched. Regions amplified from RNA transcripts were the TCR beta CDR3 regions. The study used the HTBI primer set for a first-round RT-PCR of the TCR CDR3. TCRdb itself ran the multiplex PCR reads through MiXCR, one entry per CDR3 protein. This table holds about 560,000 distinct CDR3 sequences, 15% to 17% found once.

The sequenced material came from blood. The receptor was isolated from a woman aged 25 to 39 with Graves' hyperthyroidism. This chain connects TRBV12-3 or TRBV12-4 to TRBJ2-7; 10 positions agree with TRBD1. The CDR3 loop is CASKGTGDVEQYF. CDR3 DNA sequence: TGTGCCAGCAAAGGGACAGGGGATGTCGAGCAGTACTTC.